A single sample gave rise to the 2 T cell receptor beta chains below, sequenced in a study of blood T cell repertoires in COVID-19. The table came from immunoSEQ multiplex PCR; TCRdb's copy has only in-frame clones and leaves some out. This table has about 260,000 clones, around 90% appearing once. Sequenced: peripheral blood. Receptors originate from a human donor in a cohort sampled during active COVID-19.

The chain recombines TRBV6-5 with TRBJ1-4, with 8 bases fitting TRBD1. Germline lookup yields CDR1 MNHEY and CDR2 SVGAGI. The CDR3 contains 12 residues. Trimming cost V 5 bases and J 8 bases; bases outside gene matches: 1. CDR3 DNA: TGTGCCAGCAGTAGGACAGGGGAAAAACTGTTTTTT. Protein: CASSRTGEKLFF.

The chain carries TRBV12-3 or TRBV12-4 and TRBJ2-1; 8 positions agree with TRBD2. V dropped 11 bases and J dropped 10; count of bases not matched to a gene: 13. The length of the CDR3 is 13 residues. The CDR3 DNA is TGTGCCGGCGGGAGGTCCCGGGGCGGGGAGCAGTTCTTC. Translation: CAGGRSRGGEQFF.